A single TCR beta chain is shown here with its context. Its antigen is not known. The same CDR3 arises from other DNA sequences in this sample as well. The sample belongs to a study of cytomegalovirus exposure and HLA in healthy donors. Across the study: Sequencing of about 179 million T cells in an earlier analysis found around 120 million unique TCR beta sequences. Study-wide results and caveats: In a later analysis, the majority of CMV-associated beta chains seemingly showed HLA restriction. The study carried out a later analysis of TCR beta sequences. It associated 15,000 to 20,000 of them with specific HLA alleles at a false discovery rate of 0.05.

13 Jbeta primers and 60 Vbeta primers were used for the PCR. Measured with immunoSEQ multiplex PCR; TCRdb has only the in-frame clones, and not every one. The sample records about 73,000 clones, 65% to 85% being singletons. The J segment lost 0 bases and the V segment lost 6 bases, leaving 4 bases of the junction unmatched. This CDR3 spans 14 amino acids. Germline loops: CDR1 SNHLY, CDR2 FYNNEI. The sequence came from a man aged 70-80 years in good health and CMV-seronegative. The specimen sequenced was PBMCs. The chain joins TRBV2 to TRBJ2-7; 8 nucleotides match TRBD1. The CDR3 nucleotides read TGTGCCAGCAGCCCCGGGACAGGCTCCTACGAGCAGTACTTC. This sequence encodes CASSPGTGSYEQYF.